This T cell receptor (beta chain) is from a study of CD8+CD57+ T cells in acquired aplastic anemia. Both TCR beta VDJ combination and CDR3 sequence profiling were carried out. Genomic DNA was the template for this profiling. TCRdb re-analysed the reads in MiXCR, keeping a single row per CDR3 protein. This sample yields 150,000 to 160,000 distinct CDR3 sequences, of which about 52% are seen a single time; over 9.5% belongs to the top ten. V dropped 7 bases and J dropped 6; count of bases not matched to a gene: 10. The CDR3 has 15 amino acids. CDR1 and CDR2 from the germline V gene are ENHRY and SYGVKD. Patients sequenced had flow cytometry evidence of CD8+CD57+ cell expansion. Patients were therapy-naive when their blood was sampled.

The rearrangement links TRBV10-3 to TRBJ2-7; 12 bases are shared with TRBD1. The sequencing sample was made of sorted CD4+, CD8+, or CD8+CD57+ T cells (not recorded which) from PBMCs. This clonotype originated in a human donor with aplastic anemia. The CDR3 coding sequence is TGTGCCATCAAGGGGACAGGGGGCACCCAAGTCGAGCAGTACTTC. Encoded protein: CAIKGTGGTQVEQYF.